This TCR beta chain was found in a study of blood T cell repertoires in COVID-19. Study context: Collection of acute and convalescent COVID-19 samples took place in the United States, Italy and Spain. PBMCs, B-cell-depleted T cells, or T cells were the source of the cDNA or gDNA that made up the material.

The germline V gene has CDR1 LNHDA and CDR2 SQIVND (reference sequence). CDR3 length equals 14 residues. Trimming pared 7 bases from V and 5 bases from J, leaving 17 bases between. The Seattle patients joined while their infection was active and were tracked longitudinally afterward. As originally analysed: Quantification of nucleated cells was approximated via reference gene primer amplification. Assay used: immunoSEQ multiplex PCR; TCRdb lists only in-frame clones, some missing. V, J and clone size were drawn from that table, and D and trimming were deduced from the DNA. The table includes 350,000 to 400,000 clones, around 90% detected once.

The sequenced sample consisted of peripheral blood. The clonotype was recovered from a woman aged 25 to 45 with COVID-19, enrolled during active disease. The chain has TRBV19 and TRBJ1-1; D remains unclear. As DNA, the CDR3 is TGTGCCAGTAAAATAAAGGACGCGGGGACTGAAGCTTTCTTT. Protein sequence: CASKIKDAGTEAFF.